These T cell receptor beta chains were read from a single sample in a study of post-analysis software for immune sequencing data. TCRdb ran MiXCR on the PCR reads and lists one entry per CDR3 protein. This table holds fewer than 850,000 distinct CDR3 sequences, just under 30% found once. What was sequenced was blood. Receptors originate from a girl aged 10-17 years with multiple sclerosis. CDR3s include the opening cysteine and the closing phenylalanine or tryptophan. The order of the fields is J gene, V gene, D gene, clone size, CDR3 protein, CDR3 DNA. D genes are given only for firm matches. Size is omitted from some rows. Given values are once, few, many or a class for expanded clones.

J: TRBJ2-1; V: TRBV20-1; D: TRBD2; size: NA; CDR3: CSASLLAGGGGDEQFF; DNA: TGCAGTGCTAGCCTCCTAGCGGGAGGGGGTGGTGATGAGCAGTTCTTC
J: TRBJ2-1; V: TRBV7-9; D: NA; size: NA; CDR3: CASSLPGDHSYNEQFF; DNA: TGTGCCAGCAGCTTGCCAGGGGACCACTCCTACAATGAGCAGTTCTTC
J: TRBJ1-1; V: TRBV2; D: TRBD1; size: NA; CDR3: CARRDRLNTEAFF; DNA: TGTGCCAGAAGGGACAGGTTGAACACTGAAGCTTTCTTT
J: TRBJ2-7; V: TRBV4-3; D: NA; size: NA; CDR3: CASSQDTEGTYEQYF; DNA: TGCGCCAGCAGCCAAGATACGGAGGGAACCTACGAGCAGTACTTC
J: TRBJ1-6; V: TRBV5-1; D: NA; size: NA; CDR3: CASSFSPGDWNSPLHF; DNA: TGCGCCAGCAGCTTCTCCCCAGGGGATTGGAATTCACCCCTCCACTTT
J: TRBJ1-2; V: TRBV5-1; D: TRBD1; size: NA; CDR3: CASSLAFGQGDGYTF; DNA: TGCGCCAGCAGCTTGGCCTTCGGACAGGGTGATGGCTACACCTTC
J: TRBJ2-7; V: TRBV20-1; D: NA; size: NA; CDR3: CSARDRGETYEQYF; DNA: TGCAGTGCTAGAGACAGGGGGGAGACCTACGAGCAGTACTTC
J: TRBJ2-7; V: TRBV12-3/TRBV12-4; D: TRBD1; size: few; CDR3: CASSLGGQGEQYF; DNA: TGTGCCAGCAGTTTGGGTGGACAGGGCGAGCAGTACTTC
J: TRBJ2-1; V: TRBV4-3; D: NA; size: NA; CDR3: CASSQLLSYNEQFF; DNA: TGCGCCAGCAGCCAACTACTCTCATACAATGAGCAGTTCTTC
J: TRBJ1-2; V: TRBV6-6; D: NA; size: NA; CDR3: CASRDRQDYGYTF; DNA: TGTGCCAGCAGAGACAGACAGGACTATGGCTACACCTTC
J: TRBJ2-7; V: TRBV6-2/TRBV6-3; D: NA; size: few; CDR3: CASTTRSYEQYF; DNA: TGTGCCAGCACCACGAGGTCCTACGAGCAGTACTTC
J: TRBJ2-3; V: TRBV7-2; D: NA; size: NA; CDR3: CASSAIQRIWTDTQYF; DNA: TGTGCCAGCAGCGCAATACAGCGAATTTGGACAGATACGCAGTATTTT
J: TRBJ1-2; V: TRBV6-5; D: NA; size: NA; CDR3: CASNEGGVGYTF; DNA: TGTGCCAGCAATGAGGGCGGCGTGGGCTACACCTTC
J: TRBJ1-2; V: TRBV10-3; D: TRBD1; size: NA; CDR3: CAISASGTGDGYTF; DNA: TGTGCCATCAGTGCCTCTGGGACAGGGGATGGCTACACCTTC
J: TRBJ2-3; V: TRBV7-2; D: TRBD2; size: few; CDR3: CASSPLAQASGRTDTQYF; DNA: TGTGCCAGCAGCCCACTCGCTCAGGCTAGCGGTCGCACAGATACGCAGTATTTT
J: TRBJ2-3; V: TRBV10-3; D: NA; size: many; CDR3: CATRGADTQYF; DNA: TGTGCCACAAGGGGTGCAGATACGCAGTATTTT
J: TRBJ2-5; V: TRBV5-1; D: NA; size: NA; CDR3: CASSFPTRQETQYF; DNA: TGCGCCAGCAGCTTCCCGACGCGGCAAGAGACCCAGTACTTC
J: TRBJ2-1; V: TRBV4-1; D: TRBD2; size: NA; CDR3: CASSQDFTSGAYNEQFF; DNA: TGCGCCAGCAGCCAAGATTTCACTAGCGGGGCCTACAATGAGCAGTTCTTC
J: TRBJ2-1; V: TRBV4-1; D: NA; size: few; CDR3: CASSQGAGDEQFF; DNA: TGCGCCAGCAGCCAAGGGGCAGGGGATGAGCAGTTCTTC
J: TRBJ2-7; V: TRBV9; D: TRBD2; size: NA; CDR3: CASSVGEGSTYEQYF; DNA: TGTGCCAGCAGCGTAGGGGAGGGATCTACCTACGAGCAGTACTTC
J: TRBJ1-1; V: TRBV12-5; D: NA; size: NA; CDR3: CASGARGDTEAFF; DNA: TGTGCTAGTGGTGCGCGGGGGGACACTGAAGCTTTCTTT
J: TRBJ2-1; V: TRBV7-2; D: TRBD1; size: NA; CDR3: CASSLVGRDSNEQFF; DNA: TGTGCCAGCAGCTTAGTTGGCCGGGACAGCAATGAGCAGTTCTTC